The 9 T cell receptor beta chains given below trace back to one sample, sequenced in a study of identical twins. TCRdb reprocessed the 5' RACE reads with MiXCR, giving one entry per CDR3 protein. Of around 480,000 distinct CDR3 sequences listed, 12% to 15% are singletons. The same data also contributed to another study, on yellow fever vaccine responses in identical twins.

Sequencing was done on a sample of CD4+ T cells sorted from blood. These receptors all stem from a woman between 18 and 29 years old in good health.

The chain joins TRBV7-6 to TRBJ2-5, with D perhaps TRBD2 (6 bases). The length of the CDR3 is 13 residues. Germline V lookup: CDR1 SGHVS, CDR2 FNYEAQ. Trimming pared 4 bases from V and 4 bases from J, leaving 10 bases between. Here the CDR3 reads CASSYRLGETQYF. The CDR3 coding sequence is TGTGCCAGCAGCTATCGACTAGGAGAGACCCAGTACTTC.

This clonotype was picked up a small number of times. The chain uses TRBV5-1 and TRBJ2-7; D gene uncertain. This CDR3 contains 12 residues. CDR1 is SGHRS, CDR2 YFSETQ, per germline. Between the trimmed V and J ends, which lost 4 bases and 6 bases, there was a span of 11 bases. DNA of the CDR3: TGCGCCAGCAGCAGGGTATCGGGCGAGCAGTACTTC. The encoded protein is CASSRVSGEQYF. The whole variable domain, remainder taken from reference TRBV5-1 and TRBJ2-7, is KAGVTQTPRYLIKTRGQQVTLSCSPISGHRSVSWYQQTPGQGLQFLFEYFSETQRNKGNFPGRFSGRQFSNSRSEMNVSTLELGDSALYLCASSRVSGEQYFGPGTRLTVT.

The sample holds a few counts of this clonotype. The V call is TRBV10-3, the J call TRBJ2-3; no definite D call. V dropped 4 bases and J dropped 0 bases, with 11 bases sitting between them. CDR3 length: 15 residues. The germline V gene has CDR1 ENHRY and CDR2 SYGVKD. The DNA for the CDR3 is TGTGCCATCAGTGTAATTGGTGCTAGCACAGATACGCAGTATTTT. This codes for CAISVIGASTDTQYF.

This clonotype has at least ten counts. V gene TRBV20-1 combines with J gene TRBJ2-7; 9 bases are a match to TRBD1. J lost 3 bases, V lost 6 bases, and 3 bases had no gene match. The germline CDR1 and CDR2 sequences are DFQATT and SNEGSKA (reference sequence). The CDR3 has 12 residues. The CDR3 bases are TGCAGTGCGGGACAGGGCATCTACGAGCAGTACTTC. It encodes CSAGQGIYEQYF.

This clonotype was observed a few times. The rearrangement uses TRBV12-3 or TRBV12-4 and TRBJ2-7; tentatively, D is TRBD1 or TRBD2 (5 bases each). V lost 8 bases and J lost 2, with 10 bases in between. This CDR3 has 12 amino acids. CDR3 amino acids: CASALGAYEQYF. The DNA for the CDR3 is TGTGCCAGCGCGCTGGGGGCCTACGAGCAGTACTTC.

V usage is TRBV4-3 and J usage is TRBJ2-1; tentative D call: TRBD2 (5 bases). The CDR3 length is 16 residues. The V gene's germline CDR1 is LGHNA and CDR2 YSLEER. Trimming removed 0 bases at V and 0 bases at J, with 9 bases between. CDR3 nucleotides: TGCGCCAGCAGCCAAGACCGGAGGATCTCCTACAATGAGCAGTTCTTC. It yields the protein CASSQDRRISYNEQFF.

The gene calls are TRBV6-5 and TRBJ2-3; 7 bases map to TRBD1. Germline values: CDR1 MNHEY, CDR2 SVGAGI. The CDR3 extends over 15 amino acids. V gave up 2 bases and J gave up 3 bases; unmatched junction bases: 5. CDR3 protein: CASSYKRGPTDTQYF. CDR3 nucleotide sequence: TGTGCCAGCAGTTACAAGAGGGGGCCGACAGATACGCAGTATTTT.

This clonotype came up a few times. CDR3 protein: CAWSVDLSGNTIYF. CDR3 in DNA: TGTGCCTGGAGTGTTGATCTCTCTGGAAACACCATATATTTT. The gene calls are TRBV30 and TRBJ1-3; no clear D gene. Deletions cut 0 bases from V and 0 bases from J, with 6 bases between. CDR1 and CDR2 (germline): GTSNPN, SVGIG (reference sequence). This CDR3 region has 14 residues.

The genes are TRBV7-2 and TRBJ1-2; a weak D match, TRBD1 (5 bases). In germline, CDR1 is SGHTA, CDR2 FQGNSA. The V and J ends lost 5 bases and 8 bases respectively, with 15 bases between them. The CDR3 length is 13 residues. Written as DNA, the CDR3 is TGTGCCAGCAGCACTGGGACTAATTGGGGCTACACCTTC. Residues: CASSTGTNWGYTF.